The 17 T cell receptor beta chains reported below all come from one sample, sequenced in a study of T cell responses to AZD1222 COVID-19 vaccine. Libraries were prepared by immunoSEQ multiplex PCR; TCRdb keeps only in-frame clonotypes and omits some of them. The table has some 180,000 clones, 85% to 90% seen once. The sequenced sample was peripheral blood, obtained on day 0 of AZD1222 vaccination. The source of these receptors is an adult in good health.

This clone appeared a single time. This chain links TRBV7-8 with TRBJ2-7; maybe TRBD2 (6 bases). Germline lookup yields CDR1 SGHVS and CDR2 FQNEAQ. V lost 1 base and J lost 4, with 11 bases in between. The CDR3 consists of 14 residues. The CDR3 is CASSLEAGGYEQYF. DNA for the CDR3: TGTGCCAGCAGCTTAGAAGCTGGGGGGTACGAGCAGTACTTC.

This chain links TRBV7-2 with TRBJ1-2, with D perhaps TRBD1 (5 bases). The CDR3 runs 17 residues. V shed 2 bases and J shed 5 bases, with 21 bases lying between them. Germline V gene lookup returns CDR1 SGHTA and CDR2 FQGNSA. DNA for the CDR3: TGTGCCAGCAGCTTATATTCACGGGACTTAGGGCTATATGGCTACACCTTC. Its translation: CASSLYSRDLGLYGYTF.

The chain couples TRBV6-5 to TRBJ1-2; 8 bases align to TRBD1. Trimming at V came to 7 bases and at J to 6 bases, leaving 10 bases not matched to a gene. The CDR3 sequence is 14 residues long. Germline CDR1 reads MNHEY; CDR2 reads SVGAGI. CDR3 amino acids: CASKKQGDLDGYTF. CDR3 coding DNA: TGTGCCAGCAAGAAACAGGGGGATCTGGATGGCTACACCTTC.

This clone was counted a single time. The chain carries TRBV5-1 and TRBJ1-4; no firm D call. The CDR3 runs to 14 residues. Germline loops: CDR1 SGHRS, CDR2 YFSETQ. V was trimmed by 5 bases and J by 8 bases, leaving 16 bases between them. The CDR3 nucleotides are TGCGCCAGCAGTTCGGACCACCGAACCGAAAAACTGTTTTTT. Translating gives CASSSDHRTEKLFF.

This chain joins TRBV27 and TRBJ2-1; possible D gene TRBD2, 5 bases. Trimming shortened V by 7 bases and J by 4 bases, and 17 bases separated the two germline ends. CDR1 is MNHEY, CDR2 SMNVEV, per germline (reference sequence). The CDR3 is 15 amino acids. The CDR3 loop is CASTPTEGRYNEQFF. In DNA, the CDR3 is TGTGCCAGCACCCCCACCGAGGGCCGTTACAATGAGCAGTTCTTC.

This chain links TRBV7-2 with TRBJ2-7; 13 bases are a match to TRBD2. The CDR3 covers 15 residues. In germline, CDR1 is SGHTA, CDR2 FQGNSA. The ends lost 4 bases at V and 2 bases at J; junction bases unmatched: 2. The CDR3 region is CASSSGTSGAYEQYF. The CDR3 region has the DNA TGTGCCAGCAGCTCCGGGACTAGCGGGGCCTACGAGCAGTACTTC.

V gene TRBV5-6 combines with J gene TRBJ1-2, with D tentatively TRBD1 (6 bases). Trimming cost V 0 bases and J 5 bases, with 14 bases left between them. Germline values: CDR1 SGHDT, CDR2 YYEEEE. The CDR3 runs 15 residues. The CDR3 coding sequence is TGTGCCAGCAGCTTGGAGCGGGGGGCGCAATATGGCTACACCTTC. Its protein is CASSLERGAQYGYTF. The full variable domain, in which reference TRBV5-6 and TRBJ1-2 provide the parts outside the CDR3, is DAGVTQSPTHLIKTRGQQVTLRCSPKSGHDTVSWYQQALGQGPQFIFQYYEEEERQRGNFPDRFSGHQFPNYSSELNVNALLLGDSALYLCASSLERGAQYGYTFGSGTRLTVV.

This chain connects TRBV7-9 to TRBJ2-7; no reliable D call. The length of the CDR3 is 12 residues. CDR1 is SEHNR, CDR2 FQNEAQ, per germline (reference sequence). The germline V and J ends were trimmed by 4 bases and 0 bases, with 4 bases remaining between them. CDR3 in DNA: TGTGCCAGCAGCTCAATCTCCTACGAGCAGTACTTC. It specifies CASSSISYEQYF.

The CDR3 sequence: CAISNFGQRGGEQFF. CDR3 in DNA: TGTGCCATCAGTAACTTCGGACAAAGGGGTGGTGAGCAGTTCTTC. The chain employs TRBV10-3 and TRBJ2-1; TRBD1 is a possible D gene (5 bases). Germline V CDR1 and CDR2: ENHRY, SYGVKD. The CDR3 is 15 amino acids. Trimming stripped 5 bases from V and 9 bases from J, with 20 bases between.

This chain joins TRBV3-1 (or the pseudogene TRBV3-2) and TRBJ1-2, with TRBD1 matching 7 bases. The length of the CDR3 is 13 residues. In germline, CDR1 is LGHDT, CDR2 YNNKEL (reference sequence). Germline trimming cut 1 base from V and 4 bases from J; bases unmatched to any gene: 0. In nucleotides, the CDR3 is TGTGCCAGCAGCCAAGCAGGGGGCTATGGCTACACCTTC. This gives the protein CASSQAGGYGYTF.

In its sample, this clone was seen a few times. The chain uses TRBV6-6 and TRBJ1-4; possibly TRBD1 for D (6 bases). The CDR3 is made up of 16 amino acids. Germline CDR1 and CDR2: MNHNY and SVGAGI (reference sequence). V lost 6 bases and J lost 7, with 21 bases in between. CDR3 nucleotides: TGTGCCAGCAGCCACGGGGCGGGGGGCAAGGGTGAAAAACTGTTTTTT. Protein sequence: CASSHGAGGKGEKLFF.

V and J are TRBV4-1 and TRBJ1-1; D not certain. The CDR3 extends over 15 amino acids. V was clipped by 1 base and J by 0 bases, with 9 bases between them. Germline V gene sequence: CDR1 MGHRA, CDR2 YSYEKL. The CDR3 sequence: CASSQAQVMNTEAFF. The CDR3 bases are TGCGCCAGCAGCCAAGCCCAGGTCATGAACACTGAAGCTTTCTTT.

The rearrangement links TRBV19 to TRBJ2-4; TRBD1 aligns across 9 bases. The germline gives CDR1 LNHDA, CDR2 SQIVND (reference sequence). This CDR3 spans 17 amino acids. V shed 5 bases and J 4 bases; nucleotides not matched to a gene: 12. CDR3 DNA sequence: TGTGCCAGTAGTCCCGAGGACAGGGGAAGGAGGAAAAACATTCAGTACTTC. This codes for CASSPEDRGRRKNIQYF.

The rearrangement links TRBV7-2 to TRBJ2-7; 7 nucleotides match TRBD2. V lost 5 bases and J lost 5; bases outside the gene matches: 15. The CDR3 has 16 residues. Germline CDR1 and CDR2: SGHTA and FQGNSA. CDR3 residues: CASSAGLVSPGDEQYF. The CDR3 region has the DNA TGTGCCAGCAGCGCCGGACTAGTCTCGCCGGGGGACGAGCAGTACTTC.

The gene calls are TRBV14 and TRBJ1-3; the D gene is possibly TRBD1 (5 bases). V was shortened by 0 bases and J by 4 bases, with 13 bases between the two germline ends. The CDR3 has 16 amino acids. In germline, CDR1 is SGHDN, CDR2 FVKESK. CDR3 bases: TGTGCCAGCAGCCAAGATGAGGGGAGGGTCGGAAACACCATATATTTT. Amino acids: CASSQDEGRVGNTIYF.

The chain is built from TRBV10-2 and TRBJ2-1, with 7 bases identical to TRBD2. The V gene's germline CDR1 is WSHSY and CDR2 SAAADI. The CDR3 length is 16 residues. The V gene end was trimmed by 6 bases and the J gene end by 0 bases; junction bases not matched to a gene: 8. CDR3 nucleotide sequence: TGCGCCAGCAGGGATTGGCGGGGGAGCTCCTACAATGAGCAGTTCTTC. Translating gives CASRDWRGSSYNEQFF.

CDR3: CASSWTGGPEAFF. DNA of the CDR3: TGTGCCAGCTCCTGGACAGGGGGCCCTGAAGCTTTCTTT. This chain uses TRBV18 with TRBJ1-1, with 11 bases lining up with TRBD1. The CDR3 contains 13 residues. The V and J ends lost 6 bases and 6 bases, in that order; junction bases with no gene match: 3. Germline assignment: CDR1 KGHSH and CDR2 LQKENI.